This T cell receptor beta chain was retrieved from a study of chemoradiotherapy in HPV16-positive cancers. Profiling relied on immunoSEQ multiplex PCR, and the TCRdb table lists in-frame clones only, not all of them. The repertoire holds approximately 8,300 clones, roughly 78% seen once, with 9% to 10% in the top ten. CDR1 is SGHRS and CDR2 is YFSETQ in the germline V gene. Losses at the gene ends were 0 bases for V and 6 bases for J; bases not matched to a gene: 9. The CDR3 totals 17 residues. This receptor was taken from a human donor with HPV-associated anogenital cancer. This material was acquired from a patient who underwent chemoradiotherapy. This sequence joins TRBV5-1 and TRBJ2-1, with 10 nucleotides matching TRBD2. The CDR3 protein is CASSLVPPSGGLNEQFF. In DNA form, the CDR3 reads TGCGCCAGCAGCTTGGTGCCTCCTAGCGGGGGCCTCAATGAGCAGTTCTTC.